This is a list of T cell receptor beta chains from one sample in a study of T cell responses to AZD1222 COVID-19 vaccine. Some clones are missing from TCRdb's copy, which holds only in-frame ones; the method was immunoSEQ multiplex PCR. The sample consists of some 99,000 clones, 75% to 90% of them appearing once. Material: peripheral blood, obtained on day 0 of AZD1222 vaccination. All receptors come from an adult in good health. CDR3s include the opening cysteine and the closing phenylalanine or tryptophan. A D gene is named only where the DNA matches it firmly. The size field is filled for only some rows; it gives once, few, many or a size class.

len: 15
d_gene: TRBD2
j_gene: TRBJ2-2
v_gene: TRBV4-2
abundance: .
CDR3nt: TGTGCCAGCAGCCCTAGCGGGCGGAACACCGGGGAGCTGTTTTTT
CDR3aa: CASSPSGRNTGELFF

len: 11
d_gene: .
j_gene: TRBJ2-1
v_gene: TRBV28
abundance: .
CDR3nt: TGTGCCAGCCGTGGCTACAATGAGCAGTTCTTC
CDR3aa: CASRGYNEQFF

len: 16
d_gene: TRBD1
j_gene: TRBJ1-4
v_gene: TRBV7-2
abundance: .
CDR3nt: TGTGCCAGCAGCTTATCCGCGGCAGGGGGCGGTGAAAAACTGTTTTTT
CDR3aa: CASSLSAAGGGEKLFF

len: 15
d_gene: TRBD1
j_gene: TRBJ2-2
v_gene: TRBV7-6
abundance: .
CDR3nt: TGTGCCAGCAGCGCCGGGACAGGGTACACCGGGGAGCTGTTTTTT
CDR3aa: CASSAGTGYTGELFF

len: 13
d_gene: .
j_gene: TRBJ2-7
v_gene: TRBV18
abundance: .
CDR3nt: TGTGCCAGCTCACCAGAAATGAAGACCGAGCAGTACTTC
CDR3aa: CASSPEMKTEQYF

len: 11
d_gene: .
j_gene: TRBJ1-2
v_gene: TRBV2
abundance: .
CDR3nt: TGTGCCAGCAGCAGGAACTATGGCTACACCTTC
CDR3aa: CASSRNYGYTF

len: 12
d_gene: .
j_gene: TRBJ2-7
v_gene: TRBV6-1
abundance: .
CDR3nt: TGTGCCAGCAGTGAATCTTCGGACGAGCAGTACTTC
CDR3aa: CASSESSDEQYF

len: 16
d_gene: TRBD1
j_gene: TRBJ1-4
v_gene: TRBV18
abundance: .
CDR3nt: TGTGCCAGCTCACCACCGTCGAGACAGGGGCGAGAAAAACTGTTTTTT
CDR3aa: CASSPPSRQGREKLFF

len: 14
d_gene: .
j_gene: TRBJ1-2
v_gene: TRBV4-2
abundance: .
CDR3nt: TGTGCCAGCAGCCACCCCGACACTACCTATGGCTACACCTTC
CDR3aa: CASSHPDTTYGYTF

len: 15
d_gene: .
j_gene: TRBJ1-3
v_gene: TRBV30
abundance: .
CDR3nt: TGTGCCTGGAGTGTAACAGGCTACTCTGGAAACACCATATATTTT
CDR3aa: CAWSVTGYSGNTIYF

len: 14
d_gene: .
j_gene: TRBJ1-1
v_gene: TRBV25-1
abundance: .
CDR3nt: TGTGCCAGCAGTGATAATTTTGGGAACACTGAAGCTTTCTTT
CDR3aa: CASSDNFGNTEAFF

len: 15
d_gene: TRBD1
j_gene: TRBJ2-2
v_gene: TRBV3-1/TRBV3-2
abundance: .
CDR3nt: TGTGCCAGCACCCCAGGGGGCGCGAACACCGGGGAGCTGTTTTTT
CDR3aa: CASTPGGANTGELFF

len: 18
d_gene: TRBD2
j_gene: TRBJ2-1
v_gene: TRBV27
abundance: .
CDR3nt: TGTGCCAGCAGTCCCCAACCTGGACTAGCGGGACCCAGCAATGAGCAGTTCTTC
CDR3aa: CASSPQPGLAGPSNEQFF

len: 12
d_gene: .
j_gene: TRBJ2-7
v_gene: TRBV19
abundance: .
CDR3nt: TGTGCCAGTAGTATCGAAGGGGGCGAGCAGTACTTC
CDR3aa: CASSIEGGEQYF

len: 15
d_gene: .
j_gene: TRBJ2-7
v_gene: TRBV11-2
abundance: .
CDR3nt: TGTGCCAGCAGCTCCAAGGACAGCCCACCCTACGAGCAGTACTTC
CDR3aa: CASSSKDSPPYEQYF

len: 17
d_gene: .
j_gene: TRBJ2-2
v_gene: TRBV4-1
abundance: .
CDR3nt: TGCGCCAGCAGTCCCGAGGGGGAGGGCAAGGACACCGGGGAGCTGTTTTTT
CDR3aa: CASSPEGEGKDTGELFF

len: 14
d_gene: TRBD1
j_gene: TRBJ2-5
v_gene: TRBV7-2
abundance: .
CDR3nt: TGTGCCAGCAGCCCGGGACAGCGACAAGAGACCCAGTACTTC
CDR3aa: CASSPGQRQETQYF

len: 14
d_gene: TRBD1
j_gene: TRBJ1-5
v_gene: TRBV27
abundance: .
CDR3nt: TGTGCCAGCAGTCCCGACAGGGGCGTTCAGCCCCAGCATTTT
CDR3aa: CASSPDRGVQPQHF

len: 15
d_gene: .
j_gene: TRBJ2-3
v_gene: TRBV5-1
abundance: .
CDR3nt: TGCGCCAGCAGCTTCCAGCCGAGCGGCACAGATACGCAGTATTTT
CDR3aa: CASSFQPSGTDTQYF

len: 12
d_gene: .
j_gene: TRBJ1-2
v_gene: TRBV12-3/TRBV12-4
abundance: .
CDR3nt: TGTGCCAGCAGTTTACGGGCGAATGGCTACACCTTC
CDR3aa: CASSLRANGYTF

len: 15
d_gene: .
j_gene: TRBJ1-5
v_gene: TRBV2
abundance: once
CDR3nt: TGTGCCAGCAGTGAAGCCCGGGGGAGGAATCAGCCCCAGCATTTT
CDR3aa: CASSEARGRNQPQHF

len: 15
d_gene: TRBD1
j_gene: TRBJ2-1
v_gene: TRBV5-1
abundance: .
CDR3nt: TGCGCCAGCAGGATTGACAGGGGATTCTACAATGAGCAGTTCTTC
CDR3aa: CASRIDRGFYNEQFF

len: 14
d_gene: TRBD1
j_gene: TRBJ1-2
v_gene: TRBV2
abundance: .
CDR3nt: TGTGCCAGCAGTGCACAGGGGAAAGAGAATGGCTACACCTTC
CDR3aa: CASSAQGKENGYTF

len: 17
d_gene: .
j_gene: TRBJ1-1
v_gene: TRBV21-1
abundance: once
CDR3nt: TGTGCCAGCAGCACCCTAACAGGGGGCGCTATGAACACTGAAGCTTTCTTT
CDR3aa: CASSTLTGGAMNTEAFF

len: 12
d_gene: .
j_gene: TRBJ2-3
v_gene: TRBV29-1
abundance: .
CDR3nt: TGCAGCGTTGAAACAGACACAGATACGCAGTATTTT
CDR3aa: CSVETDTDTQYF

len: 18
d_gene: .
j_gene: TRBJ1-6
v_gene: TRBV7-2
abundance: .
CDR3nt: TGTGCCAGCAGCACAATCTACGACACGCTCTCCTATAATTCACCCCTCCACTTT
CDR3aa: CASSTIYDTLSYNSPLHF

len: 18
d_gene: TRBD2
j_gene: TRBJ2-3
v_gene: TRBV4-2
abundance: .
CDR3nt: TGTGCCAGCAGCCAATTGACTAGCGGGAGGGCCTCCCCAGATACGCAGTATTTT
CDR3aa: CASSQLTSGRASPDTQYF

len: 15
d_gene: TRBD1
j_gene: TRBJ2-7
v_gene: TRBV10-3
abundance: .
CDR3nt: TGTGCCATCAGTGAGTTTCCGGGACAGGGCTACGAGCAGTACTTC
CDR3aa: CAISEFPGQGYEQYF

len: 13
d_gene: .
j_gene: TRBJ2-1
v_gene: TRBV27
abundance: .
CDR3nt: TGTGCCAGCAGCTTACGACCCTACAATGAGCAGTTCTTC
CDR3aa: CASSLRPYNEQFF

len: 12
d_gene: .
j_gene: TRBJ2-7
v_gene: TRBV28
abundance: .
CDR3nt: TGTGCCAGCAGGCAGGGGGGGTTCGAGCAGTACTTC
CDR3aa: CASRQGGFEQYF

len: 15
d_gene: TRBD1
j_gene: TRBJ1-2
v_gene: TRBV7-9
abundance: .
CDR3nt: TGTGCCAGCAGCTTTTCGATCGGGACAGGGAGGTCGGAGACCTTC
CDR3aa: CASSFSIGTGRSETF

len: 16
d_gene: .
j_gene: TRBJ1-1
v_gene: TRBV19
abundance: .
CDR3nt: TGTGCCAGTAGTCCTTCGGACAGCCCTGAAGGGACTGAAGCTTTCTTT
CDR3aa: CASSPSDSPEGTEAFF

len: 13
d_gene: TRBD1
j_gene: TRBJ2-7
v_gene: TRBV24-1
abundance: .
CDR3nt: TGTGCCCCGAGGGACAGAAACGGCTACGAGCAGTACTTC
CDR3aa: CAPRDRNGYEQYF

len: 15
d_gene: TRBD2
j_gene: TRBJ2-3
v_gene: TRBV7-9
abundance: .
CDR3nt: TGTGCCAGCAGCTTAGTAGCGGGAGGGTTGGATACGCAGTATTTT
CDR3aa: CASSLVAGGLDTQYF

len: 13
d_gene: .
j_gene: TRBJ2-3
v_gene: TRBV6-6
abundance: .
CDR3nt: TGTGCCAGCAGTCGCGGCCCCACAGATACGCAGTATTTT
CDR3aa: CASSRGPTDTQYF

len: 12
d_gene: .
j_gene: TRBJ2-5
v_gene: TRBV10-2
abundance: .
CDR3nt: TGCGCCAGCAGTGAAAGTTTGGGGACCCAGTACTTC
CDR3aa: CASSESLGTQYF

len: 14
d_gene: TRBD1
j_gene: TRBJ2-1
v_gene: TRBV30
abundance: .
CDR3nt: TGTGCCTGGGGAAGACAGGGGATCTACAATGAGCAGTTCTTC
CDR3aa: CAWGRQGIYNEQFF

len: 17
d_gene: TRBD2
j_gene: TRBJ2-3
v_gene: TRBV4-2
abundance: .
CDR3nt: TGTGCCAGCAGAGTGGATTCGCGGGGGGGCAGCACAGATACGCAGTATTTT
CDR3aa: CASRVDSRGGSTDTQYF

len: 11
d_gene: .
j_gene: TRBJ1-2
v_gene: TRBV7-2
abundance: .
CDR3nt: TGTGCCAGCAGCTCGATTTATGGCTACACCTTC
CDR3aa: CASSSIYGYTF

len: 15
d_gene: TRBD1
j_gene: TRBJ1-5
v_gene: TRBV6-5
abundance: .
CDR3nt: TGTGCCAGCAGGCGACCGACAGGGGAGGGTCAGCCCCAGCATTTT
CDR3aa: CASRRPTGEGQPQHF

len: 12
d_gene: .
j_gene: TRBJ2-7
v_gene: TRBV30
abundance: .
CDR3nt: TGTGCCTGGACCCCGTCAAGGCAGCCTCAGTACTTC
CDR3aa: CAWTPSRQPQYF

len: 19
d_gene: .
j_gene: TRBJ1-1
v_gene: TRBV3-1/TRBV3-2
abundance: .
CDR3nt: TGTGCCAGCAGCCAAGAATCCTGGTGGGTACGCCAGGGGAACACTGAAGCTTTCTTT
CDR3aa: CASSQESWWVRQGNTEAFF

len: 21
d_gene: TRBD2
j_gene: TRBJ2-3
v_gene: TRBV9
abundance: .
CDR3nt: TGTGCCAGCAGCGTAGCCCCCCCTGGACTAGCGGGGGGACCTAGCACAGATACGCAGTATTTT
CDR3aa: CASSVAPPGLAGGPSTDTQYF

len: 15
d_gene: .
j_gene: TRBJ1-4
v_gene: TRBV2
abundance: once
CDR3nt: TGTGCCAGCAGTGGGCAGGCGGGGACTAATGAAAAACTGTTTTTT
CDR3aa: CASSGQAGTNEKLFF

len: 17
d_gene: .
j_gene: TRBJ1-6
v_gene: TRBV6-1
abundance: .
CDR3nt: TGTGCCAGCAGTGAATCAGAACCCAGCTCCTATAATTCACCCCTCCACTTT
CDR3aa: CASSESEPSSYNSPLHF